What follows is one TCR beta chain and its context. Patients at the Seattle site were enrolled during active infection and followed longitudinally. The germline gives CDR1 WNHNN, CDR2 SYGVQD (reference sequence). The CDR3 totals 13 residues. V dropped 6 bases and J dropped 9 bases, with 15 bases sitting between them. The data were obtained in a study of blood T cell repertoires in COVID-19. About the research overall: Samples came from the United States, Italy and Spain, spanning acute and convalescent COVID-19. Nucleic acid was either cDNA or gDNA, and it came from T cells, B-cell-depleted T cells, or PBMCs.

Original data processing: Quantification of nucleated cells was approximated via reference gene primer amplification. Sequenced by immunoSEQ multiplex PCR; TCRdb stores in-frame clones only, minus some. The V and J calls and clone size are taken from that table; D and trimming were inferred from the DNA. This table has around 70,000 clones, 75% to 90% appearing once. This chain joins TRBV10-1 and TRBJ2-4; D possibly corresponds to TRBD1 (6 bases). This TCR came from a man aged 45 to 65 with COVID-19, enrolled during active disease. The sequenced material came from peripheral blood. DNA of the CDR3: TGCGCCAGCAGCCACGGACAGTCTGGCATTCAGTACTTC. Protein: CASSHGQSGIQYF.